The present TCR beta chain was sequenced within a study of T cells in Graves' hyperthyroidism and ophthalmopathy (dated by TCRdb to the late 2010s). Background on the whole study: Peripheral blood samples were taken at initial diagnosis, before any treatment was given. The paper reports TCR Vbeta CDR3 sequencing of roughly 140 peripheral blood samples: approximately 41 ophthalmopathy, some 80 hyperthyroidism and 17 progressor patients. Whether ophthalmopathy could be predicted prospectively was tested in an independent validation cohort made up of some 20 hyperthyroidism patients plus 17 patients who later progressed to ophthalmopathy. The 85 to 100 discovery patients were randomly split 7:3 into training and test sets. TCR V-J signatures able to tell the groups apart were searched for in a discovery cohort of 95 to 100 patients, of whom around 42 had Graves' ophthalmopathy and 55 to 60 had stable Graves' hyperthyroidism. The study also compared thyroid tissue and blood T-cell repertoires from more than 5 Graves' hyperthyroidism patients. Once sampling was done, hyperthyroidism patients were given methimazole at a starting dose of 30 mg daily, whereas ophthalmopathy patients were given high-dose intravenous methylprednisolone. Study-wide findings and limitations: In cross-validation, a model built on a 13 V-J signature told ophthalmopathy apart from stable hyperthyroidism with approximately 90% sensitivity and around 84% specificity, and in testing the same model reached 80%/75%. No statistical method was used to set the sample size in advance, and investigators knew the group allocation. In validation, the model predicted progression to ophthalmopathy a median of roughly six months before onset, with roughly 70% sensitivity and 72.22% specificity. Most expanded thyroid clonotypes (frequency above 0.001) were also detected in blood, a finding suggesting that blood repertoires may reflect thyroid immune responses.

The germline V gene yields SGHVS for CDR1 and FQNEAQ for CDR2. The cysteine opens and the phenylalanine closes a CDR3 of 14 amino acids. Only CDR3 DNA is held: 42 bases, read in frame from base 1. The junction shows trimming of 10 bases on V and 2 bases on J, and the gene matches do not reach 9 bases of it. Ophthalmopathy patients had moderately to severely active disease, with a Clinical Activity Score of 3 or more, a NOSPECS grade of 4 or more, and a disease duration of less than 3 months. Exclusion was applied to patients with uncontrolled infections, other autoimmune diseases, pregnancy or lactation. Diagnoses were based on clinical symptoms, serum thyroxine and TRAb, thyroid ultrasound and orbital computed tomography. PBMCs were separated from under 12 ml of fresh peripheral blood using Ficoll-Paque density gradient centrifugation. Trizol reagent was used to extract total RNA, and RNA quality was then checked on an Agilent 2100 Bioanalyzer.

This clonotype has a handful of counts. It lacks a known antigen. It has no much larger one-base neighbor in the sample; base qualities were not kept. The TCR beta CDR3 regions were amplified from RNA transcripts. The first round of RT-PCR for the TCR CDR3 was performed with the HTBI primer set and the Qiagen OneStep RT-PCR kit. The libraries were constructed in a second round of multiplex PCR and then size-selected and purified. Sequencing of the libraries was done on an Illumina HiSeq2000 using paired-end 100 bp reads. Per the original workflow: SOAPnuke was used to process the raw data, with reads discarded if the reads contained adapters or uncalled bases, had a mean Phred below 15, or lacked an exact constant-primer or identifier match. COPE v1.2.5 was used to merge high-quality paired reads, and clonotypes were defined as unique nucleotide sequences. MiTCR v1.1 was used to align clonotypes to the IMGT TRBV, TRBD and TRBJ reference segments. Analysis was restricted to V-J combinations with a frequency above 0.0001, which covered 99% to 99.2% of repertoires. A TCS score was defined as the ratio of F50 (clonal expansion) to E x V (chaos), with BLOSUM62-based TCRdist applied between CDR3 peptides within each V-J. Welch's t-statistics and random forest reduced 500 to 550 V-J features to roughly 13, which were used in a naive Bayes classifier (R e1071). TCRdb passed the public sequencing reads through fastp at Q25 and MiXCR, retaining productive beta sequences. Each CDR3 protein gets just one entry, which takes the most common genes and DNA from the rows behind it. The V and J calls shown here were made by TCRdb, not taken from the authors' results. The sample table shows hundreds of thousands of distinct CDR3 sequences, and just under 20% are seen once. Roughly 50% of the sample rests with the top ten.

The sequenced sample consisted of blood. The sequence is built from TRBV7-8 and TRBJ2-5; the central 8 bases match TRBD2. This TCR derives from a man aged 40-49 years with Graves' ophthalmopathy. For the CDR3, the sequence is CATTTAGGQETQYF. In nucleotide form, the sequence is TGTGCCACTACTACTGCGGGGGGTCAAGAGACCCAGTACTTC. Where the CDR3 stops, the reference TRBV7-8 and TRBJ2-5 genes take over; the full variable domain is GAGVSQSPRYKVAKRGQDVALRCDPISGHVSLFWYQQALGQGPEFLTYFQNEAQLDKSGLPSDRFFAERPEGSVSTLKIQRTQQEDSAVYLCATTTAGGQETQYFGPGTRLLVL.